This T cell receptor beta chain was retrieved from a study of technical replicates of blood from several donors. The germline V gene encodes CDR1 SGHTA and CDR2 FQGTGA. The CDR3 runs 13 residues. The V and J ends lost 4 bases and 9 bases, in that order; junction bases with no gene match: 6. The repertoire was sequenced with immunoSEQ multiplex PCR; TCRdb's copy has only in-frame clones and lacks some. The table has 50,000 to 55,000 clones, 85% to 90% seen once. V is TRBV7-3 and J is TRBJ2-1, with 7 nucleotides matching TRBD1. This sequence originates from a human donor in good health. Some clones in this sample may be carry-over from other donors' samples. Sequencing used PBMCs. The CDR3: CASSSSRGSEQFF. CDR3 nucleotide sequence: TGTGCCAGCAGCTCAAGCAGGGGGAGTGAGCAGTTCTTC.